Below, one T cell receptor (beta chain) is given with its context. Ophthalmopathy cases scored 3 or more on the Clinical Activity Score and 4 or more on NOSPECS grade, with duration below 3 months. Uncontrolled infection, other autoimmune disease, pregnancy or lactation led to exclusion. Source material for PBMCs was less than 12 ml fresh peripheral blood. RNA transcripts served as the template for amplifying TCR beta CDR3 regions. HTBI primers drove first-round RT-PCR of the TCR CDR3. Via MiXCR, TCRdb re-called the multiplex PCR reads, giving one row per CDR3 protein. The data show almost 250,000 distinct CDR3 sequences, 24% seen once. This specimen comes from a study of T cells in Graves' hyperthyroidism and ophthalmopathy. Overall study: The initial diagnosis was the point when peripheral blood was collected, ahead of any treatment.

Germline CDR1 and CDR2: SQVTM and ANQGSEA. Losses at the gene ends were 7 bases for V and 0 bases for J; bases not matched to a gene: 12. CDR3 length: 16 amino acids. The specimen was blood. This clonotype was obtained from a woman aged 40 to 50 with Graves' ophthalmopathy. The chain is built from TRBV29-1 and TRBJ2-7, with 10 bases that match TRBD1. CDR3 amino acids: CSGPGTGASTSYEQYF. In nucleotides, the CDR3 is TGCAGCGGGCCCGGGACAGGGGCCTCCACCTCCTACGAGCAGTACTTC.